A single sample is the source of the 20 T cell receptor beta chains below, sequenced in a study of blood T cell repertoires in COVID-19. Libraries were prepared by immunoSEQ multiplex PCR; TCRdb keeps only in-frame clonotypes and omits some of them. The sample consists of 130,000 or so clones, 75% to 90% of them appearing once. The sequenced sample consisted of PBMCs or T cells enriched from blood (not recorded which). All receptors come from a man aged 30-40 years who had recovered from COVID-19.

Concerning this clone itself: One end of the junction fails to match germline, which may point to a read error. This chain connects TRBV6-5 to TRBJ2-7; a possible D gene is TRBD1 (6 bases). The CDR3 loop spans 14 amino acids. CDR1 and CDR2 from the germline V gene are MNHEY and SVGAGI. Here the CDR3 DNA reads TGTGTCAGCAGTCCACAGGGAAGGTCCTACGAGCAGTACTTC. Residues: CVSSPQGRSYEQYF.

The chain carries TRBV4-2 and TRBJ1-4, with 9 bases identical to TRBD1. The CDR3 length is 15 residues. In germline, CDR1 is LGHNA, CDR2 YNFKEQ. V shed 4 bases, J shed 6 bases, and the junction held 6 bases outside the gene matches. CDR3: CASSPRQGEDEKLFF. In DNA, the CDR3 is TGTGCCAGCAGCCCACGACAGGGGGAGGATGAAAAACTGTTTTTT.

This clone was seen a handful of times. The gene calls are TRBV7-9 and TRBJ1-2; a possible D gene is TRBD1 (6 bases). Germline V gene lookup returns CDR1 SEHNR and CDR2 FQNEAQ (reference sequence). This CDR3 spans 15 amino acids. Trimming removed 3 bases from V and 8 bases from J, with 19 bases in between. CDR3 bases: TGTGCCAGCAGCTTCTCAGGGGTAAGGGAGAACGGCTACACCTTC. It yields the protein CASSFSGVRENGYTF.

This chain joins TRBV6-6 and TRBJ1-5, with TRBD1 identical over 7 bases. CDR1 and CDR2 (germline): MNHNY, SVGAGI (reference sequence). CDR3 length: 14 residues. V shed 7 bases and J 4 bases; nucleotides not matched to a gene: 7. CDR3 sequence (DNA): TGTGCCAGCAACGACTTACAGGGGAATCAGCCCCAGCATTTT. Translated, it gives CASNDLQGNQPQHF.

CDR3 amino acids: CASSADDRGLDYGYTF. CDR3 nucleotide sequence: TGTGCCAGTAGTGCCGACGACAGGGGGCTTGACTATGGCTACACCTTC. The chain uses TRBV19 and TRBJ1-2; 10 bases fit TRBD1. The CDR3 is made up of 16 amino acids. Germline V lookup: CDR1 LNHDA, CDR2 SQIVND (reference sequence). Trimming took 5 bases from V and 3 from J; bases not matched to a gene: 9.

The chain links TRBV6-2 or TRBV6-3 to TRBJ2-7; the match to TRBD2 covers 7 bases. The germline gives CDR1 MNHEY, CDR2 SVGEGT. V shed 6 bases and J 4 bases; nucleotides not matched to a gene: 9. This CDR3 spans 14 amino acids. The chain's CDR3 is CASSWTSLAYEQYF. The CDR3 DNA is TGTGCCAGCAGCTGGACTAGTTTGGCTTACGAGCAGTACTTC.

This chain connects TRBV27 to TRBJ2-1; the match to TRBD2 covers 15 bases. CDR3 size: 17 residues. J gave up 2 bases and V 5 bases, and 4 bases lay outside the gene matches. Per germline, CDR1 MNHEY and CDR2 SMNVEV (reference sequence). CDR3 sequence (DNA): TGTGCCAGCAGTCCCTGGACTAGCGGGAGGGCCTACAATGAGCAGTTCTTC. Translation gives CASSPWTSGRAYNEQFF.

This clone was seen a handful of times. The V and J genes are TRBV6-5 and TRBJ1-1, with unresolved D. CDR3 length: 14 amino acids. Looked up from germline, CDR1 is MNHEY and CDR2 is SVGAGI. V shed 6 bases and J shed 10 bases, with 21 bases lying between them. For the CDR3, the DNA is TGTGCCAGCAGCCTCAGCGGGATTGGTTCTGGAGCTTTCTTT. Its translation: CASSLSGIGSGAFF.

The chain uses TRBV5-1 and TRBJ1-2; D remains ambiguous. Trimming cost V 2 bases and J 1 base, with 12 bases left between them. The CDR3 is made up of 15 amino acids. Germline V lookup: CDR1 SGHRS, CDR2 YFSETQ. The CDR3 DNA sequence: TGCGCCAGCAGCTTAGACATACCTGTTAACTATGGCTACACCTTC. Its protein product is CASSLDIPVNYGYTF.

In its sample, this clone was seen a few times. The chain has TRBV6-6 and TRBJ1-4; TRBD1 matches 8 bases. The CDR3 spans 18 residues. V gave up 5 bases and J gave up 5 bases; unmatched junction bases: 16. From germline, CDR1 is MNHNY and CDR2 SVGAGI (reference sequence). The chain's CDR3 is CASSPTPGQVLVNEKLFF. In nucleotides, the CDR3 is TGTGCCAGCAGTCCAACCCCGGGACAGGTTCTCGTGAATGAAAAACTGTTTTTT.

This clone was seen only a few times. J is TRBJ2-2 and V is TRBV25-1; TRBD2 is a possible D gene (6 bases). Between the trimmed V and J ends, which lost 8 bases and 2 bases, there was a span of 9 bases. This CDR3 region has 13 residues. Germline V gene lookup returns CDR1 MGHDK and CDR2 SYGVNS. The CDR3 DNA follows: TGTGCCAGCCAGGGACTCAACACCGGGGAGCTGTTTTTT. It translates to CASQGLNTGELFF.

The J gene is TRBJ2-3, the V gene TRBV10-2, with TRBD2 as a possible D gene (5 bases). The CDR3 covers 16 residues. V was trimmed by 3 bases and J by 6 bases, leaving 19 bases between them. Germline CDR1 is WSHSY and CDR2 is SAAADI. The CDR3, as DNA: TGCGCCAGCAGTGATAGTTGGCCCCTTTCGGGGGATACGCAGTATTTT. Amino acids: CASSDSWPLSGDTQYF.

This clone showed up just once. The V gene is TRBV14, the J gene TRBJ2-1, with 8 positions matching TRBD1. Germline V gene sequence: CDR1 SGHDN, CDR2 FVKESK. J was trimmed by 9 bases and V by 4 bases; bases with no gene match: 2. This CDR3 is 12 amino acids long. The DNA for the CDR3 is TGTGCCAGCAGCCGCGACAGGGGTGAGCAGTTCTTC. Translation: CASSRDRGEQFF.

The chain employs TRBV10-3 and TRBJ2-1, with 7 bases lining up with TRBD1. The J segment lost 7 bases and the V segment lost 7 bases, leaving 7 bases of the junction unmatched. The CDR3 extends over 13 amino acids. Germline assignment: CDR1 ENHRY and CDR2 SYGVKD. This chain's CDR3 is CAITRDRINEQFF. CDR3 in DNA: TGTGCCATCACCCGGGACAGAATAAATGAGCAGTTCTTC.

This clone has only one observation. This rearrangement joins TRBV19 to TRBJ2-1, with 7 bases aligning to TRBD2. This CDR3 spans 15 amino acids. Germline-derived CDR1 and CDR2 are LNHDA and SQIVND (reference sequence). After removal of 6 bases from V and 7 bases from J, the junction contained 12 bases not matched to a gene. CDR3 bases: TGTGCCAGTAGGGAACCGGGACTACTCCATAATGAGCAGTTCTTC. It is translated as CASREPGLLHNEQFF.

The chain uses TRBV3-1 (or the pseudogene TRBV3-2) and TRBJ2-2; the D gene is possibly TRBD2 (6 bases). Trimming took off 4 bases at V and 6 bases at J, with 12 bases between the two ends. The length of the CDR3 is 14 residues. Germline CDR1 is LGHDT and CDR2 is YNNKEL (reference sequence). The CDR3 loop is CASSRLGGAGELFF. The CDR3 bases are TGTGCCAGCAGCCGGCTAGGCGGGGCCGGGGAGCTGTTTTTT.

The chain joins TRBV9 to TRBJ2-6; 8 bases are shared with TRBD2. The V gene end was trimmed by 0 bases and the J gene end by 0 bases; junction bases not matched to a gene: 5. The CDR3 has 18 residues. Germline CDR1 is SGDLS and CDR2 is YYNGEE. For the CDR3, the DNA is TGTGCCAGCAGCGTAGGGGCGGGGGGAACCTCTGGGGCCAACGTCCTGACTTTC. Protein: CASSVGAGGTSGANVLTF.

This chain links TRBV18 with TRBJ1-4; D remains ambiguous. V was cut by 3 bases and J by 0 bases, with 14 bases left in between. There are 17 residues in the CDR3. Germline V gives CDR1 KGHSH, CDR2 LQKENI. The CDR3 region has the DNA TGTGCCAGCTCACCCGTAGAGGGATCGGCAACTAATGAAAAACTGTTTTTT. Protein: CASSPVEGSATNEKLFF.

The rearrangement uses TRBV2 and TRBJ2-7; D is uncertain. V was pared by 2 bases and J by 1 base, with 9 bases between. The CDR3 length is 14 residues. Germline lookup yields CDR1 SNHLY and CDR2 FYNNEI. CDR3 protein: CASSEYVRSYEQYF. The DNA for the CDR3 is TGTGCCAGCAGTGAATACGTCAGGTCCTACGAGCAGTACTTC. Drawing the rest from reference TRBV2 and TRBJ2-7, the complete variable domain is EPEVTQTPSHQVTQMGQEVILRCVPISNHLYFYWYRQILGQKVEFLVSFYNNEISEKSEIFDDQFSVERPDGSNFTLKIRSTKLEDSAMYFCASSEYVRSYEQYFGPGTRLTVT.

This chain joins TRBV30 and TRBJ2-5; possibly TRBD1 for D (6 bases). Germline V gene data show CDR1 as GTSNPN and CDR2 as SVGIG (reference sequence). The CDR3 loop spans 13 amino acids. The germline V and J ends were trimmed by 2 bases and 1 base, with 8 bases remaining between them. The CDR3 DNA reads TGTGCCTGGAGTACAGGGTTCCAAGAGACCCAGTACTTC. Encoded protein: CAWSTGFQETQYF.